This TCR beta chain was sequenced in a study of Tregs in tolerant kidney transplant recipients. The wider study: Antibodies separated recipient from donor cells. The study, taken as a whole, reports: Findings come from small patient numbers and require larger validation.

The table came from immunoSEQ multiplex PCR; TCRdb's copy has only in-frame clones and leaves some out. Of approximately 30,000 clones in the sample, under 90% are singletons; the top ten hold around 2.4%. A remark on this clone: No antigen is known for it.

The germline V and J ends were trimmed by 5 bases and 5 bases, with 6 bases remaining between them. Per the germline V gene, CDR1 is SEHNR and CDR2 is FQNEAQ (reference sequence). The CDR3 covers 11 residues. This clonotype was obtained from a human donor in good health. This chain uses TRBV7-9 with TRBJ2-5, with a weak D call TRBD1 (6 bases). Sequencing input: Tregs from blood cultured with allogeneic cells. The CDR3: CASSQGETQYF. The CDR3 nucleotides are TGTGCCAGCAGCCAGGGGGAGACCCAGTACTTC.